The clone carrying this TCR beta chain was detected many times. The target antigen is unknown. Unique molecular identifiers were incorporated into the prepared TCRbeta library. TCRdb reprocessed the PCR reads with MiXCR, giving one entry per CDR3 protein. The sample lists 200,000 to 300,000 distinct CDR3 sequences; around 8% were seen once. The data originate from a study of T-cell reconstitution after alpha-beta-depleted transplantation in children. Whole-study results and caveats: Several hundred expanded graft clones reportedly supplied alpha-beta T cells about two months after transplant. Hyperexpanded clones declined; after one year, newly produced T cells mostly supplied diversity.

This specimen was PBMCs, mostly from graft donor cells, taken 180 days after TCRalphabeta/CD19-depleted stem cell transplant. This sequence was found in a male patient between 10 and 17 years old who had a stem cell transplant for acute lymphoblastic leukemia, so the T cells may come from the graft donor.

For the CDR3, the DNA is TGTGCCAGCAGTGAATGTTTAATGTGGGGTTTCGATAATTCACCCCTCCACTTT. This translates into CASSECLMWGFDNSPLHF. V usage is TRBV6-1 and J usage is TRBJ1-6; D unclear. CDR1 and CDR2 from the germline V gene are MNHNS and SASEGT. The CDR3 covers 18 residues. Trimming pared 2 bases from V and 5 bases from J, leaving 19 bases between.